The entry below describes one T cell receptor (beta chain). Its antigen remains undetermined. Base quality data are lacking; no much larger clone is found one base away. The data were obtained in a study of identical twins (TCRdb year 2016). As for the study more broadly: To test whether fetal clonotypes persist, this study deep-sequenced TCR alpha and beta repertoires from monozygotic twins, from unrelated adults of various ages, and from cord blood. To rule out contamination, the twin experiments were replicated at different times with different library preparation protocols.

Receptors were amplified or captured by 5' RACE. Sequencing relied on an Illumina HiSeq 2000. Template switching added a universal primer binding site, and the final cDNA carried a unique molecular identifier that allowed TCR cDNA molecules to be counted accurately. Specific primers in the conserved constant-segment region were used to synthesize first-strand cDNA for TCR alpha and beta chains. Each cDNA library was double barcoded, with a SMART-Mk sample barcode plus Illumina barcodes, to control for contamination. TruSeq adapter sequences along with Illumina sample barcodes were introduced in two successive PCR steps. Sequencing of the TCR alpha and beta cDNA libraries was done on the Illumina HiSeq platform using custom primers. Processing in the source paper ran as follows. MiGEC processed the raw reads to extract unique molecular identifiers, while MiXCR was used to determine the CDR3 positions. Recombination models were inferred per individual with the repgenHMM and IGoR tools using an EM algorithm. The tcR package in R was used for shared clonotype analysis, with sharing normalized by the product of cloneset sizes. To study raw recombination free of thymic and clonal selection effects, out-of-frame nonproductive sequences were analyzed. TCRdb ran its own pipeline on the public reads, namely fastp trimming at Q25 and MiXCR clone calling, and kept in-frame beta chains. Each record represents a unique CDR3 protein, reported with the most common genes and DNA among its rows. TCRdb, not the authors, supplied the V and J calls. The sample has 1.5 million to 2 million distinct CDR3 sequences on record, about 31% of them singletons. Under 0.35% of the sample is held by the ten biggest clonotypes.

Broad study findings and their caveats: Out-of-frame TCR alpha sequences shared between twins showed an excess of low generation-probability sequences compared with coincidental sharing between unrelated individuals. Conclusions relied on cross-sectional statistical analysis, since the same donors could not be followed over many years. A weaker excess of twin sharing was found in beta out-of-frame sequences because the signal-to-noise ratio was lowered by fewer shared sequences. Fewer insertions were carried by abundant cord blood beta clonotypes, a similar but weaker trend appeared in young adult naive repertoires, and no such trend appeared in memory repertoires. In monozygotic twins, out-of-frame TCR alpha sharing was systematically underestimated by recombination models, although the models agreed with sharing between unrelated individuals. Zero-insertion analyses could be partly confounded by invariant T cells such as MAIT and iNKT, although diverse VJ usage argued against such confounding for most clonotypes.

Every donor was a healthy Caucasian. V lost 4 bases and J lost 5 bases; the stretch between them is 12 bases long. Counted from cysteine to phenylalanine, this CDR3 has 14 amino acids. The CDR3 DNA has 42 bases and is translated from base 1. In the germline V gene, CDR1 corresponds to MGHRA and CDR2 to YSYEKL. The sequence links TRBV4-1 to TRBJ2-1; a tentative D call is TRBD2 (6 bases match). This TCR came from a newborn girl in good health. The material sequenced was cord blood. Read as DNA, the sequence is TGCGCCAGCAGCCGACTAGTGAGGGACAATGAGCAGTTCTTC. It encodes CASSRLVRDNEQFF.